This T cell receptor beta chain was captured by sequencing in a study of metastatic and nonmetastatic thyroid tumors. General study results and limits: For both blood and tumor, malignant thyroid tumors reportedly showed significantly higher TCR beta diversity than benign nodules did.

All patients reached thyroid surgery having received no treatment beforehand. The CDR3 is made up of 13 amino acids. V was cut by 8 bases and J by 1 base, with 12 bases left in between. The germline gives CDR1 DFQATT, CDR2 SNEGSKA (reference sequence). As for this clone: As yet, its antigen is unknown. A much larger clone lies one base from this, so it may be a read error.

As handled by the study authors: The study took CDR3 differences across clinicopathological groups and made a distant-metastasis classifier for papillary thyroid cancer from them. TCRdb redid the clone calls on the PCR reads using MiXCR. These V and J calls are TCRdb output, not the study's own analysis. The table records about 93,000 clones, about 13% of them present only once. V and J are TRBV20-1 and TRBJ1-5; unclear D gene. Material for sequencing was blood. This receptor was obtained from a female donor with papillary thyroid cancer or a benign thyroid nodule (not recorded which). Some clones in this sample may be carry-over from other donors' samples. As DNA, the CDR3 is TGCAGTATTACAGTGGGGAGCAATCAGCCCCAGCATTTT. Its protein product is CSITVGSNQPQHF.